The rows below give T cell receptor beta chains drawn from one sample of a study of CD8+ T cells in alopecia areata. Libraries were prepared by immunoSEQ multiplex PCR; TCRdb keeps only in-frame clonotypes and omits some of them. This sample carries over 100,000 clones, about half of them seen once, and the ten largest clones take roughly 0.5%. Source: CD4+ T cells sorted from blood, taken at week 4, from a patient treated with tofacitinib. All receptors come from a human donor with alopecia areata. Both conserved end residues are part of each CDR3. A D gene is named only where the DNA matches it firmly. Clone size appears in some rows only: once, few, many, or a class for an expanded clone.

clone size: NA; J gene: TRBJ1-1; D gene: NA; V gene: TRBV29-1; CDR3 protein: CSVPETEAFF; CDR3 DNA: TGCAGCGTCCCAGAAACTGAAGCTTTCTTT
clone size: NA; J gene: TRBJ1-2; D gene: TRBD1; V gene: TRBV4-1; CDR3 protein: CASSQGEGQGYYGYTF; CDR3 DNA: TGCGCCAGCAGCCAAGGTGAAGGACAGGGGTATTATGGCTACACCTTC
clone size: few; J gene: TRBJ1-2; D gene: TRBD1; V gene: TRBV29-1; CDR3 protein: CSVGQLLNYGYTF; CDR3 DNA: TGCAGCGTGGGACAGCTCCTTAACTATGGCTACACCTTC
clone size: NA; J gene: TRBJ1-1; D gene: NA; V gene: TRBV29-1; CDR3 protein: CSVADAEAFF; CDR3 DNA: TGCAGCGTTGCAGACGCTGAAGCTTTCTTT
clone size: NA; J gene: TRBJ1-2; D gene: NA; V gene: TRBV30; CDR3 protein: CAWNIQGQYGYTF; CDR3 DNA: TGTGCCTGGAACATACAGGGTCAATATGGCTACACCTTC
clone size: NA; J gene: TRBJ2-5; D gene: NA; V gene: TRBV29-1; CDR3 protein: CSVVGPQETQYF; CDR3 DNA: TGCAGCGTTGTGGGCCCACAAGAGACCCAGTACTTC
clone size: NA; J gene: TRBJ2-4; D gene: NA; V gene: TRBV5-1; CDR3 protein: CASSLTGTLNIQYF; CDR3 DNA: TGCGCCAGCAGCTTAACCGGGACCTTAAACATTCAGTACTTC
clone size: few; J gene: TRBJ2-7; D gene: NA; V gene: TRBV10-3; CDR3 protein: CAIKREQLSYEQYF; CDR3 DNA: TGTGCCATCAAAAGAGAACAGCTTTCCTACGAGCAGTACTTC
clone size: NA; J gene: TRBJ1-2; D gene: NA; V gene: TRBV29-1; CDR3 protein: CSGAGSGGYTF; CDR3 DNA: TGCAGCGGGGCCGGATCGGGAGGCTACACCTTC
clone size: many; J gene: TRBJ2-2; D gene: NA; V gene: TRBV5-1; CDR3 protein: CASSLTGSGELFF; CDR3 DNA: TGCGCCAGCAGCTTGACAGGGTCCGGGGAGCTGTTTTTT
clone size: NA; J gene: TRBJ1-1; D gene: NA; V gene: TRBV30; CDR3 protein: CAWSRRRQNTEAFF; CDR3 DNA: TGTGCCTGGAGTCGGCGGAGGCAGAACACTGAAGCTTTCTTT
clone size: NA; J gene: TRBJ1-4; D gene: TRBD1; V gene: TRBV4-1; CDR3 protein: CASLGQGGEKLFF; CDR3 DNA: TGCGCCAGCCTGGGACAGGGAGGTGAAAAACTGTTTTTT
clone size: NA; J gene: TRBJ2-5; D gene: TRBD1; V gene: TRBV5-6; CDR3 protein: CASTRTGPGVETQYF; CDR3 DNA: TGTGCCAGCACCCGGACAGGTCCTGGGGTGGAGACCCAGTACTTC
clone size: NA; J gene: TRBJ1-1; D gene: NA; V gene: TRBV29-1; CDR3 protein: CSVVAGPNTEAFF; CDR3 DNA: TGCAGCGTTGTAGCCGGCCCGAACACTGAAGCTTTCTTT
clone size: few; J gene: TRBJ1-2; D gene: NA; V gene: TRBV5-6; CDR3 protein: CASSLERRSNYGYTF; CDR3 DNA: TGTGCCAGCAGCTTGGAGCGCAGAAGTAACTATGGCTACACCTTC
clone size: NA; J gene: TRBJ1-1; D gene: TRBD1; V gene: TRBV10-3; CDR3 protein: CAIRDRGVSTEAFF; CDR3 DNA: TGTGCCATCAGGGACAGGGGAGTATCCACTGAAGCTTTCTTT
clone size: many; J gene: TRBJ2-1; D gene: TRBD2; V gene: TRBV2; CDR3 protein: CASSPGTSKFF; CDR3 DNA: TGTGCCAGCAGTCCCGGGACTAGCAAGTTCTTC
clone size: NA; J gene: TRBJ2-6; D gene: NA; V gene: TRBV30; CDR3 protein: CALRTAGANVLTF; CDR3 DNA: TGTGCCTTGCGGACAGCTGGGGCCAACGTCCTGACTTTC
clone size: few; J gene: TRBJ2-2; D gene: NA; V gene: TRBV7-9; CDR3 protein: CASSSTGLAGELFF; CDR3 DNA: TGTGCCAGCAGCTCCACAGGGCTAGCCGGGGAGCTGTTTTTT
clone size: NA; J gene: TRBJ2-5; D gene: NA; V gene: TRBV7-7; CDR3 protein: CASSLNDGKETQYF; CDR3 DNA: TGTGCTAGCAGCTTAAATGACGGAAAAGAGACCCAGTACTTC
clone size: NA; J gene: TRBJ1-2; D gene: TRBD1; V gene: TRBV7-6; CDR3 protein: CASSVGQGSAGYTF; CDR3 DNA: TGTGCCAGCAGCGTCGGACAGGGCTCTGCTGGCTACACCTTC
clone size: NA; J gene: TRBJ1-2; D gene: NA; V gene: TRBV5-6; CDR3 protein: CASSRENYGYTF; CDR3 DNA: TGTGCCAGCAGCCGAGAGAACTATGGCTACACCTTC
clone size: NA; J gene: TRBJ2-7; D gene: TRBD2; V gene: TRBV7-9; CDR3 protein: CASSLVTSTPEQYF; CDR3 DNA: TGTGCCAGCAGCTTAGTGACTAGCACCCCCGAGCAGTACTTC
clone size: once; J gene: TRBJ1-2; D gene: TRBD1; V gene: TRBV6-1; CDR3 protein: CASSQGADYGYTF; CDR3 DNA: TGTGCCAGCAGTCAGGGGGCGGACTATGGCTACACCTTC
clone size: NA; J gene: TRBJ2-7; D gene: TRBD1; V gene: TRBV6-6; CDR3 protein: CASALGGTGIHEQYF; CDR3 DNA: TGTGCCAGCGCCCTCGGGGGGACAGGGATCCACGAGCAGTACTTC
clone size: NA; J gene: TRBJ1-6; D gene: NA; V gene: TRBV27; CDR3 protein: CASSLNNSPLHF; CDR3 DNA: TGTGCCAGCAGTTTAAATAATTCACCCCTCCACTTT
clone size: NA; J gene: TRBJ2-7; D gene: NA; V gene: TRBV29-1; CDR3 protein: CSVDIPGRYEQYF; CDR3 DNA: TGCAGCGTTGACATTCCGGGGCGCTACGAGCAGTACTTC
clone size: NA; J gene: TRBJ2-3; D gene: TRBD2; V gene: TRBV10-3; CDR3 protein: CATSLAASTDTQYF; CDR3 DNA: TGTGCCACCTCCCTAGCGGCTAGCACAGATACGCAGTATTTT
clone size: NA; J gene: TRBJ1-1; D gene: NA; V gene: TRBV29-1; CDR3 protein: CSVDGTRGTEAFF; CDR3 DNA: TGCAGCGTTGACGGCACCCGGGGGACTGAAGCTTTCTTT
clone size: NA; J gene: TRBJ1-1; D gene: TRBD1; V gene: TRBV5-6; CDR3 protein: CASSRGQQNTEAFF; CDR3 DNA: TGTGCCAGCAGCAGGGGACAGCAGAACACTGAAGCTTTCTTT
clone size: NA; J gene: TRBJ2-1; D gene: NA; V gene: TRBV19; CDR3 protein: CASSISMYEGSSYNEQFF; CDR3 DNA: TGTGCCAGTAGTATCAGTATGTATGAGGGGAGCTCCTACAATGAGCAGTTCTTC
clone size: NA; J gene: TRBJ2-6; D gene: TRBD1; V gene: TRBV9; CDR3 protein: CASSETGQGSGANVLTF; CDR3 DNA: TGTGCCAGCAGCGAGACGGGACAGGGGTCTGGGGCCAACGTCCTGACTTTC
clone size: once; J gene: TRBJ1-2; D gene: NA; V gene: TRBV29-1; CDR3 protein: CSVVGEGAGF; CDR3 DNA: NA
clone size: few; J gene: TRBJ2-2; D gene: NA; V gene: TRBV19; CDR3 protein: CASTDLGVTGELFF; CDR3 DNA: TGTGCCAGTACCGACTTAGGGGTGACCGGGGAGCTGTTTTTT
clone size: NA; J gene: TRBJ2-1; D gene: NA; V gene: TRBV7-9; CDR3 protein: CARSFEGHPYNEQFF; CDR3 DNA: TGTGCCAGAAGCTTCGAAGGACACCCATACAATGAGCAGTTCTTC
clone size: few; J gene: TRBJ1-3; D gene: NA; V gene: TRBV11-3; CDR3 protein: CASSRGTSGNTIYF; CDR3 DNA: TGTGCCAGCAGCCGCGGGACTTCTGGAAACACCATATATTTT
clone size: few; J gene: TRBJ1-2; D gene: NA; V gene: TRBV4-2; CDR3 protein: CASSQKQGSYGYTF; CDR3 DNA: TGTGCCAGCAGCCAGAAACAGGGAAGCTATGGCTACACCTTC
clone size: NA; J gene: TRBJ1-5; D gene: TRBD1; V gene: TRBV5-1; CDR3 protein: CASSLNDRGDQPQHF; CDR3 DNA: TGCGCCAGCAGCTTGAACGACAGGGGGGATCAGCCCCAGCATTTT
clone size: NA; J gene: TRBJ2-3; D gene: NA; V gene: TRBV5-1; CDR3 protein: CASSFGADTQYF; CDR3 DNA: TGCGCCAGCAGCTTCGGTGCAGATACGCAGTATTTT
clone size: few; J gene: TRBJ2-7; D gene: NA; V gene: TRBV28; CDR3 protein: CASSLAYEQYF; CDR3 DNA: TGTGCCAGCAGTCTAGCCTACGAGCAGTACTTC
clone size: few; J gene: TRBJ1-1; D gene: TRBD1; V gene: TRBV25-1; CDR3 protein: CASSESDRANTEAFF; CDR3 DNA: TGTGCCAGCAGTGAATCGGACAGGGCCAACACTGAAGCTTTCTTT
clone size: few; J gene: TRBJ2-7; D gene: TRBD2; V gene: TRBV5-1; CDR3 protein: CASSPPARAGVSEQYF; CDR3 DNA: TGCGCCAGCAGCCCACCCGCCAGGGCGGGGGTCTCCGAGCAGTACTTC
clone size: once; J gene: TRBJ2-1; D gene: NA; V gene: TRBV27; CDR3 protein: CASSRQGSLYNEQFF; CDR3 DNA: TGTGCCAGCAGTCGTCAGGGGTCCCTCTACAATGAGCAGTTCTTC
clone size: NA; J gene: TRBJ2-5; D gene: NA; V gene: TRBV28; CDR3 protein: CASGGQGTYQETQYF; CDR3 DNA: TGTGCCAGTGGGGGCCAGGGGACCTACCAAGAGACCCAGTACTTC
clone size: few; J gene: TRBJ1-1; D gene: NA; V gene: TRBV29-1; CDR3 protein: CSVVDVDTEAFF; CDR3 DNA: TGCAGCGTTGTCGACGTGGACACTGAAGCTTTCTTT
clone size: once; J gene: TRBJ2-3; D gene: TRBD2; V gene: TRBV5-1; CDR3 protein: CASSKTSGREDTQYF; CDR3 DNA: TGCGCCAGCAGCAAGACTAGCGGGAGGGAGGATACGCAGTATTTT
clone size: NA; J gene: TRBJ1-5; D gene: NA; V gene: TRBV2; CDR3 protein: CVSSDGVVSNQPQHF; CDR3 DNA: TGTGTCAGCAGTGACGGCGTCGTTAGCAATCAGCCCCAGCATTTT
clone size: NA; J gene: TRBJ1-1; D gene: NA; V gene: TRBV6-5; CDR3 protein: CASSYQHENTEAFF; CDR3 DNA: TGTGCCAGCAGTTACCAACACGAGAACACTGAAGCTTTCTTT
clone size: NA; J gene: TRBJ2-3; D gene: NA; V gene: TRBV30; CDR3 protein: CAWSVRAGGTQYF; CDR3 DNA: TGTGCCTGGAGTGTACGGGCAGGGGGGACGCAGTATTTT
clone size: NA; J gene: TRBJ1-1; D gene: NA; V gene: TRBV4-2; CDR3 protein: CASSQVERGVNTEAFF; CDR3 DNA: TGTGCCAGCAGCCAAGTTGAAAGGGGCGTTAACACTGAAGCTTTCTTT
clone size: few; J gene: TRBJ2-7; D gene: NA; V gene: TRBV2; CDR3 protein: CASRRLNYEQYF; CDR3 DNA: TGTGCCAGCAGGAGGCTAAACTACGAGCAGTACTTC
clone size: few; J gene: TRBJ2-2; D gene: NA; V gene: TRBV6-6; CDR3 protein: CASSSAPTTGELFF; CDR3 DNA: TGTGCCAGCAGTTCCGCCCCCACCACCGGGGAGCTGTTTTTT
clone size: NA; J gene: TRBJ2-7; D gene: NA; V gene: TRBV5-1; CDR3 protein: CASSRQTPSYEQYF; CDR3 DNA: TGCGCCAGCAGTCGGCAGACACCTTCCTACGAGCAGTACTTC
clone size: NA; J gene: TRBJ2-1; D gene: TRBD2; V gene: TRBV29-1; CDR3 protein: CSAASGRGQFF; CDR3 DNA: TGCAGCGCCGCAAGCGGGAGGGGGCAGTTCTTC
clone size: NA; J gene: TRBJ2-5; D gene: NA; V gene: TRBV2; CDR3 protein: CASSDMETQYF; CDR3 DNA: TGTGCCAGCAGTGATATGGAGACCCAGTACTTC
clone size: NA; J gene: TRBJ2-5; D gene: NA; V gene: TRBV5-1; CDR3 protein: CASSLEGRETQYF; CDR3 DNA: TGCGCCAGCAGCTTGGAGGGGCGGGAGACCCAGTACTTC
clone size: once; J gene: TRBJ1-5; D gene: TRBD1; V gene: TRBV30; CDR3 protein: CAWGTGGNQPQHF; CDR3 DNA: TGTGCCTGGGGGACAGGGGGCAATCAGCCCCAGCATTTT